The T cell receptor beta chain under discussion was sequenced for a study of T-cell reconstitution after alpha-beta-depleted transplantation in children (dated by TCRdb to the mid-2010s). Concerning the study at large: T-cell immune reconstitution after TCRalphabeta/CD19-depleted allogeneic hematopoietic cell transplantation in children was quantitatively tracked in the study by means of TCR repertoire profiling.

Points on this clonotype: Its antigen remains undetermined. No base qualities exist here, and no much larger clone lies one base off it.

The method was PCR. Instrument on record: Illumina HiSeq 2500. To normalize quantification of the TCRbeta repertoire, the TCR libraries were built with molecular barcoding that relied on unique molecular identifiers. Using fastp trimming at Q25 and MiXCR clonotype assembly, TCRdb reanalyzed the public sequencing data and kept in-frame beta chains. Rows with a matching CDR3 protein are joined into one entry that keeps the most common DNA and genes. This sample holds about 540,000 distinct CDR3 sequences; approximately 20% were observed only once. 3.3% of the sample lies in the top ten. CDR1 and CDR2, per the germline V gene, are SGHRS and YFSETQ. From cysteine to phenylalanine, the CDR3 is 20 amino acids long. Only the CDR3 portion is preserved as DNA: 60 bases, with reading frame beginning at the first base. Trimmed from V: 0 bases; trimmed from J: 0 bases; junction bases lacking a gene match: 12.

Sequencing used PBMCs from the stem cell graft donor, obtained from the stem cell graft. The receptor's source is a human donor who donated a stem cell graft to a child with acute lymphoblastic leukemia. The sequence joins TRBV5-1 to TRBJ1-3; the junction holds 10 bases that match TRBD1. The CDR3 in this case is CASSLALTRTGGSSGNTIYF. The base sequence is TGCGCCAGCAGCTTGGCCCTTACACGGACAGGGGGAAGCTCTGGAAACACCATATATTTT.